The 26 T cell receptor beta chains in this list originate from one sample, sequenced in a study of cytomegalovirus exposure and HLA in healthy donors. Method: immunoSEQ multiplex PCR; TCRdb's copy keeps in-frame clones and lacks some. The sample gives 120,000 or so clones, 95% to 96% of which show up once; about 1.7% is in the top ten. What was sequenced was PBMCs. The receptor source for this set is a young man in good health and CMV-seronegative.

The chain carries TRBV28 and TRBJ1-5; D perhaps matches TRBD1 (5 bases). With 6 bases removed from V and 3 bases from J, the gap between germline ends came to 12 bases. CDR3 size: 14 residues. Germline lookup yields CDR1 MDHEN and CDR2 SYDVKM. The CDR3 sequence is CASSNDRYNQPQHF. The CDR3, as DNA: TGTGCCAGCAGCAATGACAGATACAATCAGCCCCAGCATTTT. Together with reference TRBV28 and TRBJ1-5, the CDR3 gives the full variable domain: DVKVTQSSRYLVKRTGEKVFLECVQDMDHENMFWYRQDPGLGLRLIYFSYDVKMKEKGDIPEGYSVSREKKERFSLILESASTNQTSMYLCASSNDRYNQPQHFGDGTRLSIL.

CDR3 loop: CASSPQGALFEQYF. Here the CDR3 DNA reads TGTGCCAGCAGCCCACAGGGGGCGCTCTTCGAGCAGTACTTC. The rearrangement uses TRBV7-2 and TRBJ2-7; 9 nucleotides match TRBD1. CDR1 is SGHTA, CDR2 FQGNSA, per germline. This CDR3 is built from 14 residues. J gave up 6 bases and V 5 bases, and 8 bases lay outside the gene matches.

The chain carries TRBV6-4 and TRBJ1-4; perhaps TRBD1 as D (6 bases). This CDR3 comprises 14 residues. The V and J ends lost 3 bases and 3 bases respectively, with 8 bases between them. In germline, CDR1 is MRHNA, CDR2 SNTAGT. As DNA, the CDR3 is TGTGCCAGCAGTGAGGGGGCAGCTAATGAAAAACTGTTTTTT. It encodes CASSEGAANEKLFF.

V and J are TRBV28 and TRBJ2-7; D ambiguous. V lost 4 bases, J lost 3 bases, and 7 bases lay in between. CDR3 length: 12 residues. CDR1 and CDR2 (germline): MDHEN, SYDVKM. CDR3 in amino acids: CASSSLRYEQYF. The CDR3 DNA sequence: TGTGCCAGCAGTTCTCTTCGCTACGAGCAGTACTTC.

A few counts support this clone. CDR3 protein: CASKQFKEGSYEQYF. As DNA, the CDR3 is TGTGCCAGTAAACAGTTCAAGGAGGGCTCCTACGAGCAGTACTTC. The chain uses TRBV19 and TRBJ2-7, with D possibly TRBD2 on 6 matching bases. The length of the CDR3 is 15 residues. V was shortened by 7 bases and J by 0 bases, with 16 bases between the two germline ends. Germline loops: CDR1 LNHDA, CDR2 SQIVND (reference sequence).

This sequence joins TRBV11-2 and TRBJ2-3; D possibly corresponds to TRBD1 (6 bases). The CDR3 has 17 amino acids. Germline V gives CDR1 SGHAT, CDR2 FQNNGV. Trimming removed 3 bases at V and 1 base at J, with 17 bases between. CDR3 DNA sequence: TGTGCCAGCAGCTTCCCTATAGGGGCAGGGGGCACAGATACGCAGTATTTT. Translating gives CASSFPIGAGGTDTQYF.

This clone has a single count. The rearrangement uses TRBV27 and TRBJ2-7; D perhaps matches TRBD1 (6 bases). CDR1 is MNHEY and CDR2 is SMNVEV in the germline V gene (reference sequence). V was cut by 3 bases and J by 11 bases, with 14 bases left in between. The CDR3 has 12 residues. CDR3 protein: CASSFTRGDEYF. The CDR3 coding sequence is TGTGCCAGCAGTTTTACCAGGGGCGACGAGTACTTC.

A single count supports this clone. The V gene is TRBV7-9, the J gene TRBJ2-7, with 9 nucleotides matching TRBD1. Germline CDR1 reads SEHNR; CDR2 reads FQNEAQ (reference sequence). V dropped 5 bases and J dropped 4; count of bases not matched to a gene: 12. The CDR3 is 16 residues long. The chain's CDR3 is CASSPVPGTGRYEQYF. The CDR3 DNA sequence: TGTGCCAGCAGCCCAGTCCCCGGGACAGGGCGGTACGAGCAGTACTTC.

The CDR3 coding sequence is TGCGCCAGCAGCCCGTACTGGACTAGCGGGAGGCCCAGCTCCTACAATGAGCAGTTCTTC. It is translated as CASSPYWTSGRPSSYNEQFF. The chain links TRBV4-3 to TRBJ2-1; TRBD2 aligns across 14 bases. CDR3 length: 20 amino acids. CDR1 is LGHNA and CDR2 is YSLEER in the germline V gene. V was clipped by 4 bases and J by 0 bases; unmatched bases: 11.

V usage is TRBV7-9 and J usage is TRBJ1-2, with TRBD1 matching 7 bases. Per germline, CDR1 SEHNR and CDR2 FQNEAQ (reference sequence). The ends lost 7 bases at V and 6 bases at J; junction bases unmatched: 11. The CDR3 loop spans 14 amino acids. The CDR3 DNA is TGTGCCAGCAACCCTAGAGGGGGCTCCCATGGCTACACCTTC. Translation: CASNPRGGSHGYTF.

This clone was found many times. This chain uses TRBV6-4 with TRBJ2-3; 7 bases are a match to TRBD2. The CDR3 is 14 residues long. Germline trimming cut 0 bases from V and 4 bases from J; bases unmatched to any gene: 1. Germline V gene sequence: CDR1 MRHNA, CDR2 SNTAGT. The DNA for the CDR3 is TGTGCCAGCAGTGACTCGGGAGGGCCAGATACGCAGTATTTT. Translated: CASSDSGGPDTQYF.

The CDR3 DNA is TGTGCCAGCAGTGTACGGGGGGACACTGAAGCTTTCTTT. It translates to CASSVRGDTEAFF. V and J are TRBV25-1 and TRBJ1-1; weak D call: TRBD1 (5 bases). Germline V gene lookup returns CDR1 MGHDK and CDR2 SYGVNS. The V end lost 4 bases, the J end lost 3 bases, and 9 bases lay between the germline ends. The CDR3 runs to 13 residues.

This clone was observed a single time. The chain recombines TRBV5-4 with TRBJ1-2, with a possible D match to TRBD1 (5 bases). This CDR3 comprises 14 residues. Trimming left V 3 bases short and J 6 bases short, with 15 bases between. The germline CDR1 and CDR2 sequences are SGHNT and YYREEE (reference sequence). DNA of the CDR3: TGTGCCAGCAGCTGGGCGGGGGGAGCCAATGGCTACACCTTC. Its translation is CASSWAGGANGYTF.

This clone was seen a few times. CDR3 nucleotides: TGTGCCAGCAGTTCTACAGGGGGTTATGGCTACACCTTC. Its translation: CASSSTGGYGYTF. This chain joins TRBV27 and TRBJ1-2, with 8 positions matching TRBD1. V lost 4 bases and J lost 5; bases outside the gene matches: 3. Germline V gives CDR1 MNHEY, CDR2 SMNVEV (reference sequence). This CDR3 is 13 amino acids long.

The V gene is TRBV7-2, the J gene TRBJ2-2; 7 nucleotides align to TRBD2. V lost 2 bases to trimming and J lost 6 bases; unmatched junction nucleotides: 6. The germline V gene has CDR1 SGHTA and CDR2 FQGNSA. The CDR3 contains 15 residues. The CDR3 reads CASSLSGRAAGELFF. Written as DNA, the CDR3 is TGTGCCAGCAGCTTATCAGGGAGGGCGGCCGGGGAGCTGTTTTTT. The complete variable domain, with remaining parts taken from reference TRBV7-2 and TRBJ2-2, reads GAGVSQSPSNKVTEKGKDVELRCDPISGHTALYWYRQSLGQGLEFLIYFQGNSAPDKSGLPSDRFSAERTGGSVSTLTIQRTQQEDSAVYLCASSLSGRAAGELFFGEGSRLTVL.

The CDR3 reads CASSEGRESSYEQYF. In nucleotides, the CDR3 is TGTGCCAGCAGCGAAGGGAGGGAGAGCTCCTACGAGCAGTACTTC. The chain couples TRBV5-4 to TRBJ2-7; 7 positions match TRBD2. Germline loops: CDR1 SGHNT, CDR2 YYREEE (reference sequence). J lost 0 bases, V lost 4 bases, and 7 bases had no gene match. The CDR3 runs 15 residues.

The rearrangement joins TRBV13 to TRBJ2-3; D gene unclear. V lost 5 bases, J lost 3 bases, and 3 bases lay in between. Germline V gene sequence: CDR1 PRHDT, CDR2 FYEKMQ (reference sequence). CDR3 length: 11 amino acids. CDR3 region: CASSRTDTQYF. CDR3 DNA: TGTGCCAGCAGCCGTACAGATACGCAGTATTTT.

The chain combines TRBV6-5 with TRBJ1-1; the D is unclear. With 2 bases removed from V and 5 bases from J, the gap between germline ends came to 6 bases. The CDR3 sequence is 12 residues long. Germline lookup yields CDR1 MNHEY and CDR2 SVGAGI. The CDR3 loop is CASSYGRTEAFF. CDR3 nucleotides: TGTGCCAGCAGTTACGGGAGGACTGAAGCTTTCTTT.

The rearrangement uses TRBV7-2 and TRBJ2-1; 7 nucleotides line up with TRBD2. Germline V lookup: CDR1 SGHTA, CDR2 FQGNSA. This CDR3 contains 13 residues. After removal of 6 bases from V and 6 bases from J, the junction contained 5 bases not matched to a gene. CDR3 sequence: CASRPGLVNEQFF. The DNA for the CDR3 is TGTGCCAGCAGACCCGGACTAGTCAATGAGCAGTTCTTC.

This clone was seen a single time. CDR3 in DNA: TGTGCCAGCAGTTACCCGAGAGGGAGCTCCTACAATGAGCAGTTCTTC. Its protein product is CASSYPRGSSYNEQFF. This chain links TRBV6-5 with TRBJ2-1; tentative D call: TRBD2 (5 bases). Germline values: CDR1 MNHEY, CDR2 SVGAGI. The CDR3 has 16 amino acids. Deletions cut 2 bases from V and 0 bases from J, with 11 bases between.

The chain combines TRBV9 with TRBJ2-3; 7 bases fit TRBD2. CDR1 is SGDLS, CDR2 YYNGEE, per germline. This CDR3 contains 16 residues. J lost 1 base, V lost 0 bases, and 5 bases had no gene match. The CDR3 protein is CASSVGAGAGTDTQYF. In DNA, the CDR3 is TGTGCCAGCAGCGTAGGGGCGGGAGCCGGCACAGATACGCAGTATTTT.

V and J are TRBV7-6 and TRBJ2-1; 8 bases line up with TRBD2. This CDR3 comprises 14 residues. The trim removed 6 bases at V and 9 bases at J, leaving 10 bases unmatched. Per germline, CDR1 SGHVS and CDR2 FNYEAQ. The chain's CDR3 is CASSPRAGVGEQFF. The CDR3 DNA reads TGTGCCAGCAGTCCTCGAGCGGGAGTAGGTGAGCAGTTCTTC.

This chain links TRBV5-1 with TRBJ2-7, with 8 bases matching TRBD1. Germline lookup yields CDR1 SGHRS and CDR2 YFSETQ. Germline trimming cut 7 bases from V and 6 bases from J; bases unmatched to any gene: 6. The CDR3 loop spans 12 amino acids. DNA of the CDR3: TGCGCCAGCCGAGACAGGGGAGGCGAGCAGTACTTC. The encoded protein is CASRDRGGEQYF.

The chain has TRBV5-4 and TRBJ2-7; D may be TRBD2 (6 bases). This CDR3 spans 13 amino acids. The germline gives CDR1 SGHNT, CDR2 YYREEE (reference sequence). Trimming took 2 bases from V and 2 from J, leaving 8 bases between them. The CDR3 nucleotides read TGTGCCAGCAGCTTCGGAGGGGCCTACGAGCAGTACTTC. Encoded protein: CASSFGGAYEQYF.

The chain has TRBV27 and TRBJ2-2; D possibly corresponds to TRBD2 (5 bases). Trimming shortened V by 6 bases and J by 4 bases, and 9 bases separated the two germline ends. The CDR3 runs 13 residues. Germline-derived CDR1 and CDR2 are MNHEY and SMNVEV (reference sequence). The DNA for the CDR3 is TGTGCCAGCAGCCGTCGGGGCACCGGGGAGCTGTTTTTT. Translated: CASSRRGTGELFF.

The chain links TRBV28 to TRBJ2-4; D gene uncertain. CDR1 is MDHEN, CDR2 SYDVKM, per germline. V was cut by 6 bases and J by 5 bases, with 11 bases left in between. This CDR3 has 13 amino acids. The CDR3 sequence: CASSPPGENIQYF. The DNA for the CDR3 is TGTGCCAGCAGCCCCCCCGGAGAAAACATTCAGTACTTC.